These 18 T cell receptor beta chains share one sample of origin, sequenced in a study of spatial heterogeneity in lung cancer. Time point specified: sample taken at primary tumor resection. Unsorted whole RNA samples from tumor, nontumor lung or frozen PBMC were sequenced. MiXCR was run by TCRdb on the 5' RACE reads, yielding one entry per CDR3 protein. The table has about 1,900 distinct CDR3 sequences, approximately 7.8% seen once. The sequenced sample was normal lung tissue next to the tumor, obtained at surgery. The origin of the receptors is a male donor with early-stage non-small cell lung cancer.

In this sample, this clonotype is medium-sized. Within a library made for alpha chains, this beta chain is off target, and its count is uninformative. The chain links TRBV11-3 to TRBJ2-7; D remains ambiguous. This CDR3 comprises 14 residues. From germline, CDR1 is SGHNT and CDR2 YENEEA. V gave up 1 base and J gave up 0 bases, with 7 bases separating them. CDR3 protein: CASSLGGSSYEQYF. The CDR3 coding sequence is TGTGCCAGCAGCTTAGGAGGCAGCTCCTACGAGCAGTACTTC.

This clonotype was observed many times. The library was built for alpha chains, so this beta chain is an off-target read and its size means little. This chain uses TRBV6-2 or TRBV6-3 with TRBJ1-6, with D uncertain. The CDR3 totals 14 residues. CDR1 and CDR2 (germline): MNHEY, SVGEGT. V was cut by 6 bases and J by 7 bases, with 13 bases left in between. The CDR3 nucleotides are TGTGCCAGCAGCCTGACGGGGTTGAATTCACCCCTCCACTTT. Protein sequence: CASSLTGLNSPLHF.

By proportion, this clonotype is medium-sized. For a library built for alpha chains, this beta chain is a stray read; little rests on its size. CDR3 DNA sequence: TGTGCCACCAGTGATCGTAAGCCAGGGGAAGAGACCCAGTACTTC. Protein: CATSDRKPGEETQYF. The chain carries TRBV24-1 and TRBJ2-5; TRBD1 might be the D (6 bases). CDR3 length: 15 amino acids. The germline V gene encodes CDR1 KGHDR and CDR2 SFDVKD. The ends were cut back, 3 bases at V and 3 bases at J, with 13 bases in the middle.

This clonotype was observed at least ten times. The library was built for alpha chains, so this beta chain is an off-target read and its size means little. V gene TRBV28 combines with J gene TRBJ1-4; D is undetermined. V gave up 3 bases and J gave up 3 bases, with 5 bases separating them. The CDR3 consists of 13 residues. Germline V CDR1 and CDR2: MDHEN, SYDVKM. The CDR3 reads CASSFQSNEKLFF. Written as DNA, the CDR3 is TGTGCCAGCAGTTTCCAGTCTAATGAAAAACTGTTTTTT.

This clonotype was counted a few times. Within a library made for alpha chains, this beta chain is off target, and its count is uninformative. V usage is TRBV28 and J usage is TRBJ1-1; D perhaps matches TRBD1 (6 bases). Germline CDR1 is MDHEN and CDR2 is SYDVKM. Trimming cost V 6 bases and J 3 bases, with 29 bases left between them. This CDR3 spans 19 amino acids. The CDR3 nucleotides are TGTGCCAGCAGGACCTTCACCCTCAGACCCAGGGGTCGGGACACTGAAGCTTTCTTT. It is translated as CASRTFTLRPRGRDTEAFF.

This clonotype is large (0.1 to 1%) in the sample. Being off target in a library aimed at alpha chains, this beta chain has a size of little meaning. V gene TRBV6-2 or TRBV6-3 combines with J gene TRBJ2-7; D may match TRBD1 or TRBD2 (5 bases each). V lost 6 bases to trimming and J lost 2 bases, with 11 bases between them. The CDR3 has 13 residues. The V gene's germline CDR1 is MNHEY and CDR2 SVGEGT. CDR3 DNA sequence: TGTGCCAGCAGCCCGAGGGGAACCTACGAGCAGTACTTC. Protein sequence: CASSPRGTYEQYF.

Relative to its sample, this clonotype is medium-sized. The library was prepared for alpha chains; this beta chain is a stray read, so its frequency means little. The genes are TRBV7-2 and TRBJ2-7; 7 bases are shared with TRBD2. The CDR3 length is 13 residues. CDR1 SGHTA and CDR2 FQGNSA come from the germline V gene. Trimming cost V 4 bases and J 3 bases; bases outside gene matches: 3. CDR3 amino acids: CASSSASGYEQYF. DNA for the CDR3: TGTGCCAGCAGCTCGGCTAGCGGCTACGAGCAGTACTTC.

By share, this clonotype ranks as large. This beta chain slipped into a library made for alpha chains as a stray read, so its size is not meaningful. The genes are TRBV20-1 and TRBJ1-2, with TRBD1 identical over 9 bases. CDR3 length: 12 amino acids. V shed 6 bases and J 4 bases; nucleotides not matched to a gene: 3. Germline CDR1 is DFQATT and CDR2 is SNEGSKA (reference sequence). CDR3 nucleotides: TGCAGTGCCCAGGGACAGGGCTATGGCTACACCTTC. Protein: CSAQGQGYGYTF.

Notes on this clonotype: Little can be read into the size of this beta chain, an off-target read in a library designed for alpha chains. The chain couples TRBV11-2 to TRBJ2-5, with a weak D call TRBD2 (5 bases). Germline V gene sequence: CDR1 SGHAT, CDR2 FQNNGV. There are 13 residues in the CDR3. V was cut by 4 bases and J by 0 bases, with 6 bases left in between. The CDR3 protein is CASSYGDQETQYF. In DNA, the CDR3 is TGTGCCAGCAGCTACGGGGACCAAGAGACCCAGTACTTC. Drawing the rest from reference TRBV11-2 and TRBJ2-5, the complete variable domain is EAGVAQSPRYKIIEKRQSVAFWCNPISGHATLYWYQQILGQGPKLLIQFQNNGVVDDSQLPKDRFSAERLKGVDSTLKIQPAKLEDSAVYLCASSYGDQETQYFGPGTRLLVL.

On this clonotype itself: This beta chain turned up in a library designed for alpha chains; as an off-target read, its abundance says little. The chain uses TRBV28 and TRBJ2-2, with TRBD1 matching 7 bases. There are 14 residues in the CDR3. Looked up from germline, CDR1 is MDHEN and CDR2 is SYDVKM. J gave up 7 bases and V 4 bases, and 6 bases lay outside the gene matches. The CDR3 reads CASSSPGGSGELFF. The CDR3 DNA reads TGTGCCAGCAGTTCGCCAGGGGGTAGCGGGGAGCTGTTTTTT.

As regards this clonotype: The library was built for alpha chains, so this beta chain is an off-target read and its size means little. This chain connects TRBV20-1 to TRBJ2-7, with 11 bases fitting TRBD1. J lost 3 bases, V lost 6 bases, and 4 bases had no gene match. The CDR3 spans 13 residues. Germline V gene data show CDR1 as DFQATT and CDR2 as SNEGSKA (reference sequence). CDR3 nucleotides: TGCAGTGCCCCGGGACAGGGGGACTACGAGCAGTACTTC. Translation gives CSAPGQGDYEQYF.

By its share, this clonotype is large (0.1 to 1%). This beta chain is off target for a library built for alpha chains, so its abundance means little. V usage is TRBV10-3 and J usage is TRBJ2-1; D not certain. Germline V gene data show CDR1 as ENHRY and CDR2 as SYGVKD. This CDR3 has 14 amino acids. V gave up 6 bases and J gave up 7 bases, with 16 bases separating them. This chain's CDR3 is CAIRAPYAANEQFF. The CDR3 nucleotides read TGTGCCATCAGGGCCCCCTACGCTGCGAATGAGCAGTTCTTC.

This clonotype was seen repeatedly, ten times or more. This beta chain represents an off-target read in a library built for alpha chains; its size is of limited meaning. This sequence joins TRBV5-4 and TRBJ2-6; D tentatively reads TRBD1 or TRBD2 (6 bases each). V dropped 4 bases and J dropped 2 bases, with 13 bases sitting between them. CDR3 length: 16 amino acids. Germline V gives CDR1 SGHNT, CDR2 YYREEE (reference sequence). The CDR3 loop is CASSKGGDTGANVLTF. The CDR3 DNA is TGTGCCAGCAGCAAGGGGGGAGACACTGGGGCCAACGTCCTGACTTTC. Variable domain in full (rest from reference TRBV5-4 and TRBJ2-6): ETGVTQSPTHLIKTRGQQVTLRCSSQSGHNTVSWYQQALGQGPQFIFQYYREEENGRGNFPPRFSGLQFPNYSSELNVNALELDDSALYLCASSKGGDTGANVLTFGAGSRLTVL.

This clonotype is medium-sized in the sample. With the library built for alpha chains, this beta chain is off target and its frequency is not meaningful. The CDR3 DNA follows: TGTGCCAGCAGCTTGACGGACTTGGGGGAGGATACGCAGTATTTT. Protein: CASSLTDLGEDTQYF. This rearrangement joins TRBV7-9 to TRBJ2-3; tentatively, D is TRBD1 or TRBD2 (5 bases each). Germline CDR1 reads SEHNR; CDR2 reads FQNEAQ (reference sequence). The V and J ends lost 3 bases and 6 bases respectively, with 16 bases between them. The CDR3 length is 15 residues.

This clonotype ranks as medium-sized. This beta chain is a stray sequence in a library constructed for alpha chains; its clone size is not meaningful. This chain connects TRBV10-3 to TRBJ2-7, with 9 bases aligning to TRBD2. The V gene end was trimmed by 6 bases and the J gene end by 3 bases; junction bases not matched to a gene: 0. The V gene's germline CDR1 is ENHRY and CDR2 SYGVKD. This CDR3 is built from 12 residues. The CDR3 loop reads CAIRRGGYEQYF. CDR3 DNA sequence: TGTGCCATCAGGCGGGGGGGCTACGAGCAGTACTTC.

By sample share, this clonotype is medium-sized. This beta chain is an unintended read in a library built for alpha chains; its size means little. The chain joins TRBV5-1 to TRBJ2-5; D might be TRBD2 (6 bases). CDR3 size: 13 residues. The ends were cut back, 4 bases at V and 4 bases at J, with 11 bases in the middle. Per the germline V gene, CDR1 is SGHRS and CDR2 is YFSETQ. CDR3 sequence: CASSPGVRETQYF. Written as DNA, the CDR3 is TGCGCCAGCAGCCCGGGAGTTCGAGAGACCCAGTACTTC.

By share of the sample, this clonotype is medium-sized. This beta chain turned up in a library designed for alpha chains; as an off-target read, its abundance says little. This chain connects TRBV12-3 or TRBV12-4 to TRBJ2-7, with a possible D match to TRBD1 (6 bases). This CDR3 has 14 residues. The V and J ends lost 5 bases and 4 bases respectively, with 15 bases between them. The CDR3 coding sequence is TGTGCCAGCAGTGTTCAGACAGGCGATTACGAGCAGTACTTC. Amino acids: CASSVQTGDYEQYF.

Sample share makes this clonotype large. Since it is a stray read in a library aimed at alpha chains, this beta chain has a size that is not meaningful. The chain employs TRBV29-1 and TRBJ2-2; possible D gene TRBD1, 6 bases. V was cut by 6 bases and J by 2 bases, with 16 bases left in between. The CDR3 is 15 amino acids. The germline V gene has CDR1 SQVTM and CDR2 ANQGSEA. CDR3 sequence reads: CSVANTDRNTGELFF. In DNA, the CDR3 is TGCAGCGTCGCAAATACGGACAGAAACACCGGGGAGCTGTTTTTT.